The rows below give T cell receptor beta chains drawn from one sample of a study of post-analysis software for immune sequencing data. TCRdb independently ran MiXCR on the PCR reads; one entry per CDR3 protein. Of roughly 540,000 distinct CDR3 sequences in the sample, 30% to 40% were seen once. The material sequenced was blood. Source of these receptors: a girl under 18 with multiple sclerosis. CDR3s include the opening cysteine and the closing phenylalanine or tryptophan. A D gene is named only where the DNA matches it firmly. Clone size is stated in some rows and not others, as once, few, many or a class when expanded.

v_gene	j_gene	d_gene	abundance	CDR3nt	CDR3aa
TRBV25-1	TRBJ1-1	-	-	TGTGCCAGCGGAGGGGTAACTGAAGCTTTCTTT	CASGGVTEAFF
TRBV5-1	TRBJ2-7	-	-	TGCGCCAGCAGCTACTCAACCGACAAGTTGAACCCCTACGAGCAGTACTTC	CASSYSTDKLNPYEQYF
TRBV6-6	TRBJ2-5	-	few	TGTGCCAGCAGTAAAGGACAGAAGCAAGAGACCCAGTACTTC	CASSKGQKQETQYF
TRBV7-8	TRBJ1-2	-	few	TGTGCCAGCAGCTTAGATATGGGTTCCTATGGCTACACCTTC	CASSLDMGSYGYTF
TRBV6-5	TRBJ2-7	-	-	TGTGCCAGCAGTTACCGCGGCAGGGGTCCCTACGAGCAGTACTTC	CASSYRGRGPYEQYF
TRBV20-1	TRBJ1-2	-	few	TGCAGTGCTTCTCCCGGGTTCTCGACAGGTGGAGGCTACACCTTC	CSASPGFSTGGGYTF
TRBV7-9	TRBJ1-5	-	-	TGTGCCAGCAGCTTAGGGTACAGCAAGGGCAAGCCCCAGCATTTT	CASSLGYSKGKPQHF
TRBV2	TRBJ1-2	-	-	TGTGCCAGCAGATCGGGCCCAGACTATGGCTACACCTTC	CASRSGPDYGYTF
TRBV20-1	TRBJ1-5	-	-	TGCAGTGCCCAAGGGACGGTTTATAGCAATCAGCCCCAGCATTTT	CSAQGTVYSNQPQHF
TRBV12-5	TRBJ2-1	-	-	TGTGCTAGTGGTTTGTTAAACCTCGGAAGAAATGAGCAGTTCTTC	CASGLLNLGRNEQFF
TRBV6-1	TRBJ1-2	TRBD1	-	TGTGCCAGCAGTGAATTTACAGGGGGGTATGGCTACACCTTC	CASSEFTGGYGYTF
TRBV4-2	TRBJ2-1	TRBD2	many	TGTGCCAGCAGCCAAGATCGCCCGTCACTAGCGGGGATCCACAATGAGCAGTTCTTC	CASSQDRPSLAGIHNEQFF
TRBV7-2	TRBJ2-3	TRBD2	many	TGCGCCAGCTCATCGCGACTAGCGGGGGGCACAGATACGCAGTATTTT	CASSSRLAGGTDTQYF
TRBV20-1	TRBJ2-7	-	few	TGCAGTGCTAGGAGGGTAGATAGGGCCTACGAGCAGTACTTC	CSARRVDRAYEQYF
TRBV28	TRBJ1-5	TRBD1	once	TGTGCCAGCAGCCGCCCCGGGACAGGGGTTCAGCCCCAGCATTTT	CASSRPGTGVQPQHF
TRBV5-5	TRBJ1-5	TRBD1	few	TGTGCCAGCAGTCCGCACTCCTCGACAGAAGGACAGGGAAGGGATCAGCCCCAGCATTTT	CASSPHSSTEGQGRDQPQHF
TRBV29-1	TRBJ2-5	-	-	TGCAGCACCTCGAGAGGACGGCAAGAGACCCAGTACTTC	CSTSRGRQETQYF
TRBV6-6	TRBJ2-6	-	-	TGTGCCAGCAGACCCGGTTCAAACCCTGGGGCCAACGTCCTGACTTTC	CASRPGSNPGANVLTF
TRBV10-1	TRBJ2-7	TRBD1	-	TGCGCCAACAGTGAGGGGACAGGGTCCTACGAGCAGTACTTC	CANSEGTGSYEQYF
TRBV19	TRBJ2-1	-	few	TGTGCCAGTAGCCTGGGGTCTATTACTTACAATGAGCAGTTCTTC	CASSLGSITYNEQFF
TRBV5-1	TRBJ2-1	-	few	TGCGCCACGACTTGGGGTAACGCGGACAATGAGCAGTTCTTC	CATTWGNADNEQFF
TRBV20-1	TRBJ2-7	-	-	TGCAGTGCTCCTGACAGAGCAGCCGAGCAGTACTTC	CSAPDRAAEQYF
TRBV11-2	TRBJ2-5	TRBD2	-	TGTGCCAGCAGCCCTGGGACTAGCCCCCAAGAGACCCAGTACTTC	CASSPGTSPQETQYF
TRBV5-1	TRBJ2-7	-	-	TGCGCCAGCAGCTTGAATGGAAACGAGCAGTACTTC	CASSLNGNEQYF
TRBV27	TRBJ2-1	-	-	TGTGCCAGCAGTTTATTTTTCCGGCAGGTCAGCTCCTACAATGAGCAGTTCTTC	CASSLFFRQVSSYNEQFF
TRBV6-5	TRBJ1-2	-	-	TGTGCCAGCAGCTCCGACAGGAAGGGGGGCTACACCTTC	CASSSDRKGGYTF
TRBV5-5	TRBJ2-6	-	many	TGTGCCAGCAGCTTGGTGTCCTCTGGGGCCAACGTCCTGACTTTC	CASSLVSSGANVLTF
TRBV15	TRBJ2-7	-	-	TGTGCCACCAGCATGGTAGGGGGTGAACCCTACGAGCAGTACTTC	CATSMVGGEPYEQYF
TRBV6-1	TRBJ1-1	-	few	TGTGCCAGCAGTTTAGGACAGACCGACGTGAACACTGAAGCTTTCTTT	CASSLGQTDVNTEAFF
TRBV3-1	TRBJ2-7	-	-	TGTGCCAGCAGCGGGGGACCGCTCTACGAGCAGTACTTC	CASSGGPLYEQYF
TRBV20-1	TRBJ2-5	-	few	TGCAGTGCTACCGTCTTCGACCGACAGTCTGGGGAGCAGTACTTC	CSATVFDRQSGEQYF
TRBV6-5	TRBJ1-5	-	few	TGTGCCAGCAGTAAAGGGGGTCTGGCACAAAGGCATTTT	CASSKGGLAQRHF
TRBV5-1	TRBJ2-7	-	-	TGCGCCAGCAGCTTCTCCGCGGTTCAGGGAAGCTACGAGCAGTACTTC	CASSFSAVQGSYEQYF
TRBV20-1	TRBJ2-1	-	few	TGCAGTGCAAGAGGCCCCGGAGGCTACGGGGGCTCGATACCCAATGAGCAGTTCTTC	CSARGPGGYGGSIPNEQFF
TRBV6-6	TRBJ2-3	TRBD1	-	TGTGCCAGCAGTTACGGGGACAGAACTAGCACAGATACGCAGTATTTT	CASSYGDRTSTDTQYF
TRBV5-1	TRBJ1-2	-	-	TGCGCCAGCAGCTTGGGTGATTTGGGGGACTATGGCTACACCTTC	CASSLGDLGDYGYTF
TRBV20-1	TRBJ2-7	TRBD2	few	TGCAGTGCTGCCCGACTAGCGGGGGGAAGCGAGCAGTACTTC	CSAARLAGGSEQYF
TRBV3-1	TRBJ2-7	-	few	TGTGCCAGCAGCCAGGACTTTAGTACCTACGAGCAGTACTTC	CASSQDFSTYEQYF
TRBV20-1	TRBJ2-3	TRBD2	-	TGCAGTGCTAGTGGGACTAGCGGAGATACGCAGTATTTT	CSASGTSGDTQYF
TRBV7-2	TRBJ2-3	TRBD2	-	TGTGCCAGCAGCCCAGCGGGGACTAGCACAGATACGCAGTATTTT	CASSPAGTSTDTQYF
TRBV27	TRBJ2-2	-	-	TGTGCCAGCAGTCCGATGACCATCACCGGGGAGCTGTTTTTT	CASSPMTITGELFF
TRBV29-1	TRBJ2-3	TRBD1	few	TGCAGCGGGGGGGACAGGGGGACAGATACGCAGTATTTT	CSGGDRGTDTQYF
TRBV27	TRBJ1-1	-	few	TGTGCCAGCAGGGACGGGCAGGTGGGGAACACTGAAGCTTTCTTT	CASRDGQVGNTEAFF
TRBV27	TRBJ1-1	TRBD1	few	TGTGCCAGCAGTTGGGACAGGAGGGACACTGAAGCTTTCTTT	CASSWDRRDTEAFF
TRBV6-7	TRBJ2-1	-	-	TGTGCCAGCAGTTACAGGGACGGCAGCTCCTACAATGAGCAGTTCTTC	CASSYRDGSSYNEQFF
TRBV12-3/TRBV12-4	TRBJ2-7	-	few	TGTGCCAGCAGTTTAGCGTGGGGACTTACCTACGAGCAGTACTTC	CASSLAWGLTYEQYF
TRBV4-2	TRBJ1-1	-	-	TGTGCCAGCAGCCAAGATCGGGCCTCTACGAACACTGAAGCTTTCTTT	CASSQDRASTNTEAFF
TRBV9	TRBJ2-1	TRBD2	-	TGTGCCAGCAGCGAGAGACCTAGAAGTGCGGGGGGGACCTACAATGAGCAGTTCTTC	CASSERPRSAGGTYNEQFF
TRBV20-1	TRBJ2-5	TRBD2	-	TGCAGTGTCCCGGGGGGGATAAACAATGAGCAGTACTTC	CSVPGGINNEQYF
TRBV4-1	TRBJ1-4	TRBD1	-	TGCGCCAGCAGCCAAGCACAGGGGGCGAATGAAAAACTGTTTTTT	CASSQAQGANEKLFF
TRBV4-1	TRBJ2-5	TRBD2	many	TGCGCCAGCAGCCAAGTTGGTCTAGCGGACCAAGAGACCCAGTACTTC	CASSQVGLADQETQYF
TRBV7-3	TRBJ2-1	-	-	TGTGCCAGCAGCTTGGGGCCCGGGCACAATGAGCAGTTCTTC	CASSLGPGHNEQFF
TRBV9	TRBJ1-4	TRBD1	-	TGTGCCAGCAGCGCGGGACAGGGCGGAAGTGAAAAACTGTTTTTT	CASSAGQGGSEKLFF
TRBV12-3/TRBV12-4	TRBJ2-7	-	-	TGTGCCAGCAGTTCATTCTCGGGGCCCTACGAGCAGTACTTC	CASSSFSGPYEQYF
TRBV6-1	TRBJ2-7	TRBD1	-	TGTGCCAGCAGTGACCGGGACAGGGGTTATTCCTACGAGCAGTACTTC	CASSDRDRGYSYEQYF
TRBV20-1	TRBJ2-7	-	-	TGCAGTGCCCTCCCTTCCTACAATGAGCAGTACTTC	CSALPSYNEQYF
TRBV12-3/TRBV12-4	TRBJ2-7	TRBD2	-	TGTGCCAGCAGCCCCCGAGCGGGGGGGCTCAATGAGCAGTACTTC	CASSPRAGGLNEQYF
TRBV20-1	TRBJ1-3	-	-	TGCAGTGCTAGTAGGTTGGCAGGTATTAGCTCTGGAAACACCATATATTTT	CSASRLAGISSGNTIYF
TRBV4-2	TRBJ2-7	-	-	TGTGCCAGCAGCCAACGAAGGGACATAGACGAGCAGTACTTC	CASSQRRDIDEQYF
TRBV20-1	TRBJ2-1	-	-	TGCAGTGCTAGGGACCGGAGGAGCGGTGTGGTTTTAAATGAGCAGTTCTTC	CSARDRRSGVVLNEQFF